This T cell receptor (beta chain) was sequenced in a study of lymphopenia after photon versus proton radiotherapy. The V end lost 6 bases, the J end lost 3 bases, and 15 bases lay between the germline ends. Looked up from germline, CDR1 is LNHDA and CDR2 is SQIVND (reference sequence). There are 15 residues in the CDR3. Study conclusions and caveats: After the lymphocyte nadir, photon-treated repertoires showed oligoclonal expansion, especially of CD8+ Temra cells. Only patients who died were analyzed for survival; proton advantage is unproven. Under photons, naive T cells and diversity fell while effector/memory populations rose. A bigger post-nadir fall in TCR diversity correlated inversely with survival time in deceased patients.

This clone appeared once. Its antigen remains unidentified. Assay used: immunoSEQ multiplex PCR; TCRdb lists only in-frame clones, some missing. The sample shows some 25,000 clones, more than 90% of them seen only once. The material was peripheral blood, obtained from a patient treated with photon-based radiotherapy. This sequence originates from a woman in her fifties or sixties with cholangiocarcinoma. V usage is TRBV19 and J usage is TRBJ1-5; a weak D match, TRBD1 (5 bases). This CDR3 is CASSPEGGDNQPQHF. In DNA, the CDR3 is TGTGCCAGTAGCCCAGAGGGAGGGGACAATCAGCCCCAGCATTTT.